This entry lists 9 T cell receptor beta chains sequenced from one sample in a study of OX40 agonist ivuxolimab in advanced cancers. TCRdb's copy holds only in-frame clones and misses some; the assay was immunoSEQ multiplex PCR. The repertoire includes 70,000 to 100,000 clones, around 84% of them detected once, and around 1.8% sits in the top ten. This specimen consisted of CD4+ or CD8+ T cells sorted from blood, obtained in a trial of the OX40 agonist ivuxolimab. These receptors were taken from an adult with an advanced solid tumor such as melanoma, head and neck, liver or kidney cancer.

The chain employs TRBV5-1 and TRBJ2-7, with no clear D. The germline V gene encodes CDR1 SGHRS and CDR2 YFSETQ. This CDR3 spans 16 amino acids. V dropped 0 bases and J dropped 0 bases, with 13 bases sitting between them. In DNA, the CDR3 is TGCGCCAGCAGCTTGGCCGGTAGCACAGACTCCTACGAGCAGTACTTC. Amino acid sequence: CASSLAGSTDSYEQYF. The full variable domain, in which reference TRBV5-1 and TRBJ2-7 provide the parts outside the CDR3, is KAGVTQTPRYLIKTRGQQVTLSCSPISGHRSVSWYQQTPGQGLQFLFEYFSETQRNKGNFPGRFSGRQFSNSRSEMNVSTLELGDSALYLCASSLAGSTDSYEQYFGPGTRLTVT.

In its sample, this clone was seen once. V gene TRBV6-1 combines with J gene TRBJ2-2, with 9 bases lining up with TRBD1. This CDR3 has 15 amino acids. Germline V gene sequence: CDR1 MNHNS, CDR2 SASEGT. V trimming: 8 bases; J trimming: 6 bases; junction bases outside the gene matches: 10. This CDR3 is CASSGQGSVAGELFF. The CDR3 nucleotides are TGTGCCAGCTCGGGACAGGGAAGCGTCGCCGGGGAGCTGTTTTTT.

This rearrangement joins TRBV18 to TRBJ2-7, with D perhaps TRBD2 (5 bases). Germline V gives CDR1 KGHSH, CDR2 LQKENI. There are 15 residues in the CDR3. V was pared by 3 bases and J by 0 bases, with 12 bases between. The CDR3 sequence: CASSPGITSSYEQYF. The CDR3 bases are TGTGCCAGCTCACCGGGCATAACTAGCTCCTACGAGCAGTACTTC.

The chain links TRBV5-1 to TRBJ1-1; D may be TRBD1 (6 bases). V was trimmed by 4 bases and J by 2 bases, leaving 15 bases between them. CDR3 length: 15 amino acids. Germline V gene sequence: CDR1 SGHRS, CDR2 YFSETQ. This CDR3 is CASSPREGQNTEAFF. CDR3 DNA: TGCGCCAGCAGCCCGAGAGAGGGACAAAACACTGAAGCTTTCTTT.

In this sample, this clone turned up a few times. The chain links TRBV2 to TRBJ1-1; D is unresolved. The CDR3 runs 11 residues. The germline CDR1 and CDR2 sequences are SNHLY and FYNNEI. The V and J ends lost 2 bases and 9 bases respectively, with 7 bases between them. In DNA form, the CDR3 reads TGTGCCAGCAGTGAAATGGCTAAAGCTTTCTTT. Translating it yields CASSEMAKAFF.

The chain recombines TRBV5-1 with TRBJ2-1; 8 nucleotides align to TRBD2. CDR1 is SGHRS, CDR2 YFSETQ, per germline. The CDR3 contains 14 residues. With V trimmed by 0 bases and J by 15 bases, 11 bases remained unmatched. In DNA form, the CDR3 reads TGCGCCAGCAGCTTGGATCTTAGCGGGACGAAGGGGTTCTTC. It specifies CASSLDLSGTKGFF.

The V gene is TRBV1, the J gene TRBJ2-7; the table's TRBD2 call for D was not verified on the DNA. TRBV1 is an annotated pseudogene. This CDR3 has 16 residues. The CDR3 reads CTSSQDIFEGAYEQYF. CDR3 in DNA: TGCACCAGCAGCCAAGATATATTTGAGGGAGCTTACGAGCAGTACTTC.

The chain couples TRBV19 to TRBJ2-2; D unresolved. Germline V gives CDR1 LNHDA, CDR2 SQIVND (reference sequence). The ends were cut back, 5 bases at V and 0 bases at J, with 13 bases in the middle. The CDR3 consists of 16 residues. This CDR3 reads CASSLQRGPNTGELFF. The CDR3 DNA reads TGTGCCAGTAGTCTCCAACGTGGGCCGAACACCGGGGAGCTGTTTTTT.

The chain is built from TRBV7-9 and TRBJ1-1; tentative D call: TRBD1 (5 bases). The CDR3 length is 13 residues. Germline lookup yields CDR1 SEHNR and CDR2 FQNEAQ (reference sequence). V lost 1 base, J lost 10 bases, and 13 bases lay in between. The CDR3 DNA sequence: TGTGCCAGCAGCTTAGGGGAGCAGGGTGCAGCTTTCTTT. This gives the protein CASSLGEQGAAFF.